One and the same sample provided the 26 T cell receptor beta chains below, sequenced in a study of Graves' ophthalmopathy and Graves' hyperthyroidism. Beta-chain TCR CDR3 regions were amplified from RNA transcripts. Second-round multiplex PCR came after first-round RT-PCR with HTBI primers. TCRdb ran MiXCR on the multiplex PCR reads and lists one entry per CDR3 protein. In the table there are 300,000 to 450,000 distinct CDR3 sequences, approximately 18% of which are singletons. Sequenced material: peripheral blood. The receptors come from an adult woman with stable Graves' hyperthyroidism.

The chain joins TRBV2 to TRBJ2-3; 14 bases map to TRBD2. CDR3 size: 16 residues. Germline trimming cut 1 base from V and 6 bases from J; bases unmatched to any gene: 3. Germline lookup yields CDR1 SNHLY and CDR2 FYNNEI. For the CDR3, the DNA is TGTGCCAGCAGTGAAGTGGGACTAGCGGGAGTGGATACGCAGTATTTT. Protein sequence: CASSEVGLAGVDTQYF. Variable domain in full (rest from reference TRBV2 and TRBJ2-3): EPEVTQTPSHQVTQMGQEVILRCVPISNHLYFYWYRQILGQKVEFLVSFYNNEISEKSEIFDDQFSVERPDGSNFTLKIRSTKLEDSAMYFCASSEVGLAGVDTQYFGPGTRLTVL.

This clonotype came up many times. This chain uses TRBV5-1 with TRBJ2-2; D might be TRBD1 or TRBD2, each matching 6 bases. CDR1 is SGHRS, CDR2 YFSETQ, per germline. V lost 4 bases, J lost 7 bases, and 17 bases lay in between. This CDR3 comprises 15 residues. CDR3 nucleotides: TGCGCCAGCAGCCGCAGGGGAGGTGGCGACGGGGAGCTGTTTTTT. Translating gives CASSRRGGGDGELFF.

This clonotype was observed at least ten times. The V gene is TRBV4-3, the J gene TRBJ2-5; D gene uncertain. Trimming pared 0 bases from V and 5 bases from J, leaving 10 bases between. Germline values: CDR1 LGHNA, CDR2 YSLEER. This CDR3 has 14 amino acids. CDR3 coding DNA: TGCGCCAGCAGCCAAGATCGGTGGCGGGAGACCCAGTACTTC. It is translated as CASSQDRWRETQYF.

This clonotype was seen ten or more times. The chain has TRBV9 and TRBJ1-6; no definite D call. Germline assignment: CDR1 SGDLS and CDR2 YYNGEE. The CDR3 consists of 14 residues. The V and J ends lost 0 bases and 6 bases respectively, with 7 bases between them. The DNA of the CDR3 is TGTGCCAGCAGCGTAGGTCCGGGTAATTCACCCCTCCACTTT. It is translated as CASSVGPGNSPLHF.

This clonotype was detected many times. The chain couples TRBV28 to TRBJ2-7; 11 bases are a match to TRBD2. The ends lost 1 base at V and 7 bases at J; junction bases unmatched: 6. Germline lookup yields CDR1 MDHEN and CDR2 SYDVKM. This CDR3 region has 15 residues. As DNA, the CDR3 is TGTGCCAGCAGTTTATTACTAGCGGGAGTACGGGAGCAGTACTTC. This sequence encodes CASSLLLAGVREQYF.

This clonotype was recorded at least ten times. The J gene is TRBJ2-7, the V gene TRBV6-5; 8 nucleotides agree with TRBD1. The CDR3 is 14 amino acids. With V trimmed by 6 bases and J by 4 bases, 8 bases remained unmatched. CDR1 MNHEY and CDR2 SVGAGI come from the germline V gene. CDR3 sequence (DNA): TGTGCCAGCAGAACAGGACAGGGAATGTACGAGCAGTACTTC. It yields the protein CASRTGQGMYEQYF.

At least ten counts were recorded for this clonotype. V gene TRBV6-1 combines with J gene TRBJ2-7; D not certain. V was pared by 6 bases and J by 5 bases, with 8 bases between. The CDR3 runs to 11 residues. The V gene's germline CDR1 is MNHNS and CDR2 SASEGT. The chain's CDR3 is CASRGGHEQYF. CDR3 nucleotide sequence: TGTGCCAGCAGGGGTGGCCACGAGCAGTACTTC.

Many counts were recorded for this clonotype. The chain joins TRBV7-3 to TRBJ1-1; D uncertain. Germline CDR1 is SGHTA and CDR2 is FQGTGA. The length of the CDR3 is 14 residues. V lost 5 bases to trimming and J lost 1 base, with 11 bases between them. The CDR3 loop reads CASSEGARNTEAFF. The CDR3 DNA is TGTGCCAGCAGCGAGGGTGCGAGGAACACTGAAGCTTTCTTT.

This clonotype was seen many times. V usage is TRBV6-2 or TRBV6-3 and J usage is TRBJ2-2, with TRBD2 matching over 10 bases. The CDR3 totals 15 residues. With V trimmed by 1 base and J by 6 bases, 2 bases remained unmatched. Per germline, CDR1 MNHEY and CDR2 SVGEGT. CDR3 sequence reads: CASSYYLAGAGELFF. CDR3 coding DNA: TGTGCCAGCAGTTACTATCTAGCGGGAGCCGGGGAGCTGTTTTTT.

This clonotype was seen ten or more times. V and J are TRBV6-2 or TRBV6-3 and TRBJ2-5, with D maybe TRBD2 (6 bases). V lost 6 bases and J lost 5, with 16 bases in between. Germline V gene lookup returns CDR1 MNHEY and CDR2 SVGEGT. This CDR3 region has 14 residues. The CDR3 sequence: CASRISGPGETQYF. The CDR3 DNA reads as TGTGCCAGCAGGATTAGCGGACCCGGGGAGACCCAGTACTTC.

This clonotype was recorded many times. The chain employs TRBV29-1 and TRBJ2-5; 8 positions match TRBD2. This CDR3 comprises 13 residues. V was pared by 7 bases and J by 4 bases, with 8 bases of the junction left unmatched. In germline, CDR1 is SQVTM, CDR2 ANQGSEA. In DNA, the CDR3 is TGCAGCGCCGGGAACGGGAGGGGAGAGACCCAGTACTTC. The encoded protein is CSAGNGRGETQYF.

The V call is TRBV11-2, the J call TRBJ2-5; the match to TRBD1 covers 11 bases. The CDR3 has 15 amino acids. V shed 6 bases, J shed 4 bases, and the junction held 7 bases outside the gene matches. From germline, CDR1 is SGHAT and CDR2 FQNNGV. The CDR3 protein is CASRRGTGGGETQYF. The CDR3 bases are TGTGCCAGCAGACGAGGGACAGGGGGTGGAGAGACCCAGTACTTC.

About this clonotype itself: At one boundary the junction diverges from the germline segment, which might be a read error. This rearrangement joins TRBV18 to TRBJ2-7; perhaps TRBD1 as D (6 bases). There are 14 residues in the CDR3. Germline assignment: CDR1 KGHSH and CDR2 LQKENI. The CDR3, as DNA: TGTGCCGGCTCAGACCGGGACACCCCCTACGAGCAGTACTTC. Translating it yields CAGSDRDTPYEQYF.

This clonotype was found many times. The V call is TRBV7-3, the J call TRBJ1-1; D unresolved. In germline, CDR1 is SGHTA, CDR2 FQGTGA. There are 13 residues in the CDR3. Between the trimmed V and J ends, which lost 5 bases and 1 base, there was a span of 8 bases. DNA of the CDR3: TGTGCCAGCAGCCGGGCAGAGAACACTGAAGCTTTCTTT. Protein sequence: CASSRAENTEAFF.

This clonotype was observed at least ten times. The rearrangement uses TRBV7-8 and TRBJ2-5; D is unclear. The CDR3 is 15 amino acids. The V gene lost 3 bases and the J gene lost 0 bases, with 11 bases spanning the gap. Germline V gene sequence: CDR1 SGHVS, CDR2 FQNEAQ. The CDR3 here is CASSFLLSYQETQYF. CDR3 in DNA: TGTGCCAGCAGCTTCTTATTATCGTACCAAGAGACCCAGTACTTC.

This clonotype has ten or more counts. The chain joins TRBV30 to TRBJ2-5; 7 positions match TRBD1. Germline assignment: CDR1 GTSNPN and CDR2 SVGIG (reference sequence). Losses at the gene ends were 2 bases for V and 4 bases for J; bases not matched to a gene: 19. The CDR3 is made up of 18 amino acids. The CDR3 coding sequence is TGTGCCTGGAGTAAAACGAACAGACCCCCGACAGGGCCAGAGACCCAGTACTTC. Its translation: CAWSKTNRPPTGPETQYF.

The sample holds many counts of this clonotype. This chain uses TRBV28 with TRBJ2-7, with 12 positions matching TRBD2. This CDR3 is built from 14 residues. Looked up from germline, CDR1 is MDHEN and CDR2 is SYDVKM. V lost 6 bases and J lost 12; bases outside the gene matches: 12. The CDR3 nucleotides are TGTGCCAGCAGCCCCAGGACTAGCGGGAATCGTCTGTACTTC. It is translated as CASSPRTSGNRLYF.

This clonotype was seen ten or more times. This chain uses TRBV15 with TRBJ2-7; TRBD1 is a possible D gene (6 bases). Germline CDR1 LNHNV, CDR2 YYDKDF (reference sequence). The CDR3 spans 13 residues. Trimming took off 8 bases at V and 2 bases at J, with 13 bases between the two ends. Written as DNA, the CDR3 is TGTGCCACCCGGAGGCCAGGGGCCTACGAGCAGTACTTC. Protein sequence: CATRRPGAYEQYF.

This clonotype showed up just once. This chain uses TRBV6-1 with TRBJ2-7; D assignment may be TRBD1 or TRBD2 (5 bases each). The length of the CDR3 is 11 residues. The V gene lost 4 bases and the J gene lost 8 bases, with 9 bases spanning the gap. CDR1 is MNHNS and CDR2 is SASEGT in the germline V gene. The CDR3 protein is CASSGPGQQYF. CDR3 nucleotide sequence: TGTGCCAGCAGTGGACCGGGACAGCAGTACTTC.

This clonotype was picked up a small number of times. The V and J genes are TRBV11-1 and TRBJ1-2, with TRBD1 matching over 12 bases. The CDR3 is 17 amino acids. Trimming at V came to 1 base and at J to 4 bases, leaving 7 bases not matched to a gene. Germline values: CDR1 SGHAT, CDR2 FQDESV (reference sequence). The CDR3 reads CASSLGGTGGAGYGYTF. The CDR3 DNA reads as TGTGCCAGCAGCTTAGGAGGGACAGGGGGCGCCGGCTATGGCTACACCTTC.

With respect to this clonotype: This may be a read error: a much more frequent sequence differs by one nucleotide. J is TRBJ2-2 and V is TRBV6-2 or TRBV6-3; 9 bases map to TRBD1. Germline CDR1 MNHEY, CDR2 SVGEGT. CDR3 length: 15 residues. The CDR3 sequence: CASRITGGNTRELFF. CDR3 bases: TGTGCCAGCAGGATTACAGGGGGCAACACCAGGGAGCTGTTTTTT.

This clonotype was counted ten times or more. V usage is TRBV20-1 and J usage is TRBJ1-2; TRBD1 matches at 7 bases. CDR1 and CDR2 (germline): DFQATT, SNEGSKA (reference sequence). The V segment lost 2 bases and the J segment 7 bases; nucleotides outside the gene matches: 13. This CDR3 contains 15 residues. The CDR3, as DNA: TGCAGTGCTAGACCCGAGACAGGGCAAGCTCGTGGCTACACCTTC. It encodes CSARPETGQARGYTF.

This clonotype was observed at least ten times. The chain carries TRBV27 and TRBJ2-7; 8 bases match TRBD1. V shed 0 bases and J 5 bases; nucleotides not matched to a gene: 3. Germline V gene lookup returns CDR1 MNHEY and CDR2 SMNVEV (reference sequence). This CDR3 has 14 residues. The DNA of the CDR3 is TGTGCCAGCAGTTTATCGACAGGGGTGAACGAGCAGTACTTC. Translated: CASSLSTGVNEQYF.

This clonotype came up many times. The CDR3 DNA follows: TGCAGCGTTGATGGCACGACAGGGCCCCTCACTGAAGCTTTCTTT. The encoded protein is CSVDGTTGPLTEAFF. This chain connects TRBV29-1 to TRBJ1-1; 7 bases are shared with TRBD1. There are 15 residues in the CDR3. J was trimmed by 4 bases and V by 3 bases; bases with no gene match: 11. CDR1 is SQVTM and CDR2 is ANQGSEA in the germline V gene.

This clonotype was seen ten or more times. This chain uses TRBV6-2 or TRBV6-3 with TRBJ2-7; 11 bases align to TRBD2. Germline V lookup: CDR1 MNHEY, CDR2 SVGEGT. The length of the CDR3 is 15 residues. With V trimmed by 3 bases and J by 6 bases, 7 bases remained unmatched. The CDR3 loop is CASSYNSGRAGEQYF. DNA of the CDR3: TGTGCCAGCAGTTATAATAGCGGGAGGGCCGGCGAGCAGTACTTC.

Many counts were recorded for this clonotype. V is TRBV20-1 and J is TRBJ1-2; 7 bases agree with TRBD1. J was trimmed by 3 bases and V by 2 bases; bases with no gene match: 12. CDR3 length: 16 residues. The germline CDR1 and CDR2 sequences are DFQATT and SNEGSKA (reference sequence). The chain's CDR3 is CSARSMTGLWDYGYTF. The CDR3 bases are TGCAGTGCTAGATCTATGACAGGGCTATGGGACTATGGCTACACCTTC.